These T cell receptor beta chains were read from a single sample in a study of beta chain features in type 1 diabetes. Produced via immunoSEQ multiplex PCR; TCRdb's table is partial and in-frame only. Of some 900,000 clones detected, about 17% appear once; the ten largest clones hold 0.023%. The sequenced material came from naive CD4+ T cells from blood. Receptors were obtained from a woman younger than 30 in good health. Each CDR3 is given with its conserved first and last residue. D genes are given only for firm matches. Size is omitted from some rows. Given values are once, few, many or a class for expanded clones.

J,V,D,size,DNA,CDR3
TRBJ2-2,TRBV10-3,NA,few,TGTGCCATCACCGGGGACGGCGGGACCGGGGAGCTGTTTTTT,CAITGDGGTGELFF
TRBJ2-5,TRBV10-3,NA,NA,TGTGCCATCAGCCCGAGTAGAGAGACCCAGTACTTC,CAISPSRETQYF
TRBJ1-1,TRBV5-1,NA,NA,TGCGCCAGCAGCGGACAGTGGAACACTGAAGCTTTCTTT,CASSGQWNTEAFF
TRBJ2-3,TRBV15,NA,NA,TGTGCCACCAGCAGAGATCCCGGCGGAGATACGCAGTATTTT,CATSRDPGGDTQYF
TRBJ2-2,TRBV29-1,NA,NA,TGCAGCGTCAGTGACTACGGGGAGCTGTTTTTT,CSVSDYGELFF
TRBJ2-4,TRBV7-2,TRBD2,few,TGTGCCAGCAGCTTAGGCGGGAGAGTTGGCATTCAGTACTTC,CASSLGGRVGIQYF
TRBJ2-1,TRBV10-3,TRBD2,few,TGTGCCATCACCGGCGGGAGGGGCGGTGAGCAGTTCTTC,CAITGGRGGEQFF
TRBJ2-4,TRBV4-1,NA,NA,TGCGCCAGCAGCCAAGTGACAGGACCGGTAGCCAAAAACATTCAGTACTTC,CASSQVTGPVAKNIQYF
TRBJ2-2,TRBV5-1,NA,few,TGCGCCAGCATGAGGCCTAGCCTCACCGGGGAGCTGTTTTTT,CASMRPSLTGELFF
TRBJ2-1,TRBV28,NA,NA,TGTGCCAGCAGCCAGGACATGGCAATCGACAATGAGCAGTTCTTC,CASSQDMAIDNEQFF
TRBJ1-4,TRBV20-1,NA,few,TGCAGTGCTAGAGATGGAGAAAAACTGTTTTTT,CSARDGEKLFF
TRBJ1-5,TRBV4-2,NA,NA,TGTGCCAGCAGCCAAGACTTTAGAGGGATGGTCAATCAGCCCCAGCATTTT,CASSQDFRGMVNQPQHF
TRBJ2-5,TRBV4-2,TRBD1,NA,TGTGCCAGCAGCCAAGACAGGGGGCAAGAGACCCAGTACTTC,CASSQDRGQETQYF
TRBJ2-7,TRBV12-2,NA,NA,TGTGCAAGTCGCTTCCAGGGGGTCTCCTACGAGCAGTACTTC,CASRFQGVSYEQYF
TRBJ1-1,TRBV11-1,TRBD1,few,TGTGCCAGCAGCCCCTGGACAGGGGGCTGGGACACTGAAGCTTTCTTT,CASSPWTGGWDTEAFF
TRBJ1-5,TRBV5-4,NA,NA,TGTGCCAGCAGCGGGGGCAACTTCGGTCAGATTTATCAGCCCCAGCATTTT,CASSGGNFGQIYQPQHF
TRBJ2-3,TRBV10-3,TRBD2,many,TGTGCCATCAAGGTAGCGGGAGGGATCGATACGCAGTATTTT,CAIKVAGGIDTQYF
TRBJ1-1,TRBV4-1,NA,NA,TGCGCCAGCAGCCAAGCCGGGGGAGGAACTGAAGCTTTCTTT,CASSQAGGGTEAFF
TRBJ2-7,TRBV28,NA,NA,TGTGCCAGCAGTTTCTTCTACGAGCAGTACTTC,CASSFFYEQYF
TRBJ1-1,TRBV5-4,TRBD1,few,TGTGCCAGCAGCCCACCGGGACAGATCCTGAACACTGAAGCTTTCTTT,CASSPPGQILNTEAFF
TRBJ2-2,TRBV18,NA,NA,TGTGCCAGCTCACCACGTTTAAGGGGATCTACCGGGGAGCTGTTTTTT,CASSPRLRGSTGELFF
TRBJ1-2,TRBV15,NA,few,TGTGCCACCAGCAGAGATCTTAACTATGGCTACACCTTC,CATSRDLNYGYTF
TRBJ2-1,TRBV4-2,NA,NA,TGTGCCAGCAGCCAAGTTTGGGGGGTCAATGAGCAGTTCTTC,CASSQVWGVNEQFF
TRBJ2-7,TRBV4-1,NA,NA,TGCGCCAGCAGCGACTCCTACGAGCAGTACTTC,CASSDSYEQYF
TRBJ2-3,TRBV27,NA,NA,TGTGCCAGCAGTTCCCGACAGGACTGGTTAGCGACAGATACGCAGTATTTT,CASSSRQDWLATDTQYF
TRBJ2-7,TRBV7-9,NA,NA,TGTGCCAGCAGCTTAAGGTCGGAGGGCGTAGAGCAGTACTTC,CASSLRSEGVEQYF
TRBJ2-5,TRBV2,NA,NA,TGTGCCAGCAACCTATTTAGAGAGACCCAGTACTTC,CASNLFRETQYF
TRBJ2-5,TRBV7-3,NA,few,TGTGCCAGCAGCTCGGACCCGGGACCACAAGAGACCCAGTACTTC,CASSSDPGPQETQYF
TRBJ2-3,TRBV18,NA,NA,TGTGCCAGCTCACCTGGTCGTACCGCTAATACGCAGTATTTT,CASSPGRTANTQYF
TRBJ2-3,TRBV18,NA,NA,TGTGCCAGCTCACGGGCCATGAGGGACCGGGGAGATACGCAGTATTTT,CASSRAMRDRGDTQYF
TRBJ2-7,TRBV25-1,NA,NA,TGTGCCAGCAGACGGGGTACCTACGAGCAGTACTTC,CASRRGTYEQYF
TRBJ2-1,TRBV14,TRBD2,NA,TGTGCCAGCAGTCATAGACTAGCGGGAGAACGGAATGAGCAGTTCTTC,CASSHRLAGERNEQFF
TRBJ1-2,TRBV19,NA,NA,TGTGCCAGTACGGAGGGCAGGATCCTATCCGGCTACACCTTC,CASTEGRILSGYTF
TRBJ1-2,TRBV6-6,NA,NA,TGTGCCAGCACCACCAGGTTCACCTATGGCTACACCTTC,CASTTRFTYGYTF
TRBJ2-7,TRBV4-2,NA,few,TGTGCCAGCAGTCGAGAACAGGGTTACGAGCAGTACTTC,CASSREQGYEQYF
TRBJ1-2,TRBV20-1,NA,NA,TGCACCGGGGGGGCGGGTCACGGCTACACCTTC,CTGGAGHGYTF
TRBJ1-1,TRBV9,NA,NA,TGTGCCAGCAGCGTAGCGTTACAGGGCACTGAAGCTTTCTTT,CASSVALQGTEAFF
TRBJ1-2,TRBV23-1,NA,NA,TGCGCCAGCAGTCAAAAAGCCAAGGATGGCTACACCTTC,CASSQKAKDGYTF
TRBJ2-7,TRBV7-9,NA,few,TGTGCCAGCAGCCCACGAGGGGGAGGTGATGAGCAGTACTTC,CASSPRGGGDEQYF
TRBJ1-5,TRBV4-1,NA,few,TGCGCCAGCAGCCAGCCGGGACTCTATAGCAATCAGCCCCAGCATTTT,CASSQPGLYSNQPQHF
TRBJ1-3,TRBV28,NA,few,TGTGCCAGCAGTGTCTCTGGAAACACCATATATTTT,CASSVSGNTIYF
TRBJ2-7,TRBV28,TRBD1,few,TGTGCCAGCAGCCGGGACAGGGGCGGGTCCTACGAGCAGTACTTC,CASSRDRGGSYEQYF
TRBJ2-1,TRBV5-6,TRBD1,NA,TGTGCCAGCAGCTTGCTCGGACAGGGTAGGGAGCAGTTCTTC,CASSLLGQGREQFF
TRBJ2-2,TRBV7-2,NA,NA,TGTGCCAGCAGCTCCACAGGATCCGGGGAGCTGTTTTTT,CASSSTGSGELFF
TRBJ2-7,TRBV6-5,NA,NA,TGTGCCAGCAGTTACTCTGGGGGTACCTACGAGCAGTACTTC,CASSYSGGTYEQYF
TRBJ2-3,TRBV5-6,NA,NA,TGTGCCAGCAGCTTGCGGCAGGGCCCCGGGCCAGATACGCAGTATTTT,CASSLRQGPGPDTQYF
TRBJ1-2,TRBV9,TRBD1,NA,TGTGCCAGCAGCATTACCTCAGGGGGGAGTTACTATGGCTACACCTTC,CASSITSGGSYYGYTF
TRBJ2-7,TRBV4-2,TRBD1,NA,TGTGCCAGCAGCCGAGATGCGTATTCCGGGACAGGGACTTGGGAGCAGTACTTC,CASSRDAYSGTGTWEQYF
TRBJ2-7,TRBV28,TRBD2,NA,TGTGCCAGCAGGCAACCGGGACTAGCGGAATGGCAGTACTTC,CASRQPGLAEWQYF
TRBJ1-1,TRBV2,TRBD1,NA,TGTGCCAGCAGTTCTAGGGGGCAGAGAACTGAAGCTTTCTTT,CASSSRGQRTEAFF
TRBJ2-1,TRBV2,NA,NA,TGTGCCAGCAGTGTACTCACCAATGAGCAGTTCTTC,CASSVLTNEQFF